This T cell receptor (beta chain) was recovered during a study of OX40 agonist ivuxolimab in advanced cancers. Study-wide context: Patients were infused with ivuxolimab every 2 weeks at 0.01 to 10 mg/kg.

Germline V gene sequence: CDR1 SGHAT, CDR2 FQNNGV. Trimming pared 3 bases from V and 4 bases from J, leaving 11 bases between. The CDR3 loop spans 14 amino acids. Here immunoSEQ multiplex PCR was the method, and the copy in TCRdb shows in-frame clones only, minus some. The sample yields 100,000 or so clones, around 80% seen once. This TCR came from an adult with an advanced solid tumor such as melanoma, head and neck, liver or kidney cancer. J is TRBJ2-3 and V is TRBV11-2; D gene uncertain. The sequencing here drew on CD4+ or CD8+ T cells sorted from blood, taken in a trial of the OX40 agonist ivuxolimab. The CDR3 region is CASSLFRRADTQYF. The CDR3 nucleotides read TGTGCCAGCAGCTTGTTCCGAAGGGCAGATACGCAGTATTTT.